This T cell receptor beta chain was retrieved from a study of shared clonotypes between healthy human individuals. The length of the CDR3 is 14 residues. CDR1 and CDR2 (germline): SQVTM, ANQGSEA. Trimming took 0 bases from V and 8 from J; bases not matched to a gene: 8. Original analysis: Filtering differed for immunoSEQ, which gave only junction sequences without quality scores. Assay: immunoSEQ multiplex PCR; the TCRdb copy retains only in-frame clones and omits some. The V and J calls and the clone size are those of that table, but D and trimming were determined from the DNA. The repertoire includes some 1,400,000 clones, roughly 96% of them detected once, and over 1% sits in the top ten.

The receptor's source is a man aged 25-40 years in good health. The chain employs TRBV29-1 and TRBJ2-5; 8 nucleotides align to TRBD1. The specimen sequenced was naive CD4+ T cells sorted from blood. Subset here: CD45RA+ positively selected. CDR3 amino acids: CSVEDLTDRATQYF. The DNA of the CDR3 is TGCAGCGTTGAAGATCTGACGGACAGGGCAACCCAGTACTTC.